The clone carrying this TCR beta chain was counted only a few times. Its matching antigen is unknown. The data belong to a study of cytomegalovirus exposure and HLA in healthy donors. Germline V gene sequence: CDR1 LGHNA, CDR2 YNFKEQ. The CDR3 has 16 amino acids. With 0 bases clipped from V and 6 bases from J, the junction kept 6 bases outside the gene matches. Study results and limitations: Later on, a genetic analysis was performed. It linked a missense variant in DCLRE1C with V- and J-gene trimming of TCR beta. Some V segments could not be told apart, so they were left out, TRBV6-2 and TRBV6-3 among them. Altogether, 160 or so TCR beta chains were recorded as cytomegalovirus-associated.

The PCR had 60 Vbeta and 13 Jbeta primers. Method: immunoSEQ multiplex PCR; TCRdb's copy keeps in-frame clones and lacks some. Counted here are roughly 200,000 clones, roughly 68% occurring once; the ten biggest clones make up less than 2%. The TCR sequence derives from a woman aged 25 to 39 in good health and CMV-seronegative. Sequencing was performed on PBMCs. The chain uses TRBV4-2 and TRBJ2-1, with 9 bases that match TRBD2. The CDR3 loop is CASSQEAGGAPNEQFF. The CDR3, as DNA: TGTGCCAGCAGCCAAGAGGCGGGGGGGGCACCCAATGAGCAGTTCTTC.